A single sample is the source of the 27 T cell receptor beta chains below, sequenced in a study of blood T cell repertoires in COVID-19. Profiled with immunoSEQ multiplex PCR; TCRdb holds only in-frame clones, not every one. The sample holds around 380,000 clones, 80% to 90% seen once. Material for sequencing was PBMCs or T cells enriched from blood (not recorded which). The source is a man aged 25 to 40 who had recovered from COVID-19.

Comments on this clone: A junction end diverges from the germline sequence, so it may reflect a read error. V usage is TRBV19 and J usage is TRBJ1-1; 7 nucleotides agree with TRBD1. The CDR3 extends over 14 amino acids. CDR1 LNHDA and CDR2 SQIVND come from the germline V gene (reference sequence). CDR3 sequence reads: CASRIDRANTEAFF. CDR3 nucleotides: TGTGCCAGTAGGATAGACAGGGCGAACACTGAAGCTTTCTTT.

The chain uses TRBV5-1 and TRBJ1-1; 9 bases are shared with TRBD1. Trimming at V came to 3 bases and at J to 1 base, leaving 10 bases not matched to a gene. CDR1 is SGHRS and CDR2 is YFSETQ in the germline V gene. The CDR3 contains 17 residues. The CDR3 region has the DNA TGCGCCAGCAGCTCTCGTCCGGGGACAGGGCAGAACACTGAAGCTTTCTTT. Translation gives CASSSRPGTGQNTEAFF. The complete variable domain, with remaining parts taken from reference TRBV5-1 and TRBJ1-1, reads KAGVTQTPRYLIKTRGQQVTLSCSPISGHRSVSWYQQTPGQGLQFLFEYFSETQRNKGNFPGRFSGRQFSNSRSEMNVSTLELGDSALYLCASSSRPGTGQNTEAFFGQGTRLTVV.

The chain has TRBV5-4 and TRBJ2-5, with 13 bases matching TRBD2. This CDR3 spans 15 amino acids. Germline CDR1 SGHNT, CDR2 YYREEE (reference sequence). V shed 4 bases and J 3 bases; nucleotides not matched to a gene: 3. The CDR3 DNA is TGTGCCAGCAGCCGTGGACTAGCGGGGGAAGAGACCCAGTACTTC. Translating gives CASSRGLAGEETQYF.

The V call is TRBV6-6, the J call TRBJ2-1, with 10 bases aligning to TRBD2. V shed 11 bases and J 9 bases; nucleotides not matched to a gene: 13. Germline assignment: CDR1 MNHNY and CDR2 SVGAGI (reference sequence). This CDR3 is 14 amino acids long. CDR3 amino acids: CAGRTAGGQGEQFF. CDR3 nucleotides: TGTGCCGGACGTACAGCGGGGGGGCAGGGTGAGCAGTTCTTC.

The chain carries TRBV7-9 and TRBJ2-7; a weak D match, TRBD2 (6 bases). Germline V lookup: CDR1 SEHNR, CDR2 FQNEAQ (reference sequence). CDR3 size: 16 residues. V was cut by 2 bases and J by 5 bases, with 19 bases left in between. In DNA form, the CDR3 reads TGTGCCAGCAGCTTAAAACGAGGAGGGAACCGCCACGAGCAGTACTTC. This sequence encodes CASSLKRGGNRHEQYF.

The V call is TRBV5-6, the J call TRBJ1-5, with D perhaps TRBD1 (6 bases). Germline V gene sequence: CDR1 SGHDT, CDR2 YYEEEE. V lost 2 bases and J 4 bases, leaving 13 bases between the germline ends. CDR3 length equals 15 residues. The CDR3 loop reads CASSLSPGANQPQHF. In DNA form, the CDR3 reads TGTGCCAGCAGCTTATCCCCAGGGGCGAATCAGCCCCAGCATTTT.

The table lists this clone with a few counts. The J gene is TRBJ1-4, the V gene TRBV7-2; possibly TRBD1 for D (5 bases). V lost 2 bases and J 6 bases, leaving 16 bases between the germline ends. The CDR3 extends over 16 amino acids. The germline V gene has CDR1 SGHTA and CDR2 FQGNSA. This chain's CDR3 is CASSLKPPGVDEKLFF. CDR3 DNA: TGTGCCAGCAGCTTAAAGCCCCCGGGGGTGGATGAAAAACTGTTTTTT.

The chain uses TRBV13 and TRBJ2-1; 7 positions match TRBD2. CDR3 length: 14 residues. V shed 5 bases and J 4 bases; nucleotides not matched to a gene: 5. Germline V gene lookup returns CDR1 PRHDT and CDR2 FYEKMQ (reference sequence). The CDR3 region has the DNA TGTGCCAGCAGCCACGGACTAGGGTACAATGAGCAGTTCTTC. Its translation is CASSHGLGYNEQFF.

The V call is TRBV3-1 (or the pseudogene TRBV3-2), the J call TRBJ1-6; 7 positions agree with TRBD1. This CDR3 has 15 residues. The ends lost 5 bases at V and 4 bases at J; junction bases unmatched: 5. From germline, CDR1 is LGHDT and CDR2 YNNKEL (reference sequence). CDR3 amino acids: CASSSRDRYNSPLHF. In nucleotides, the CDR3 is TGTGCCAGCAGCAGCCGGGACAGATATAATTCACCCCTCCACTTT.

CDR3 nucleotides: TGTGCCAGCAGCCAAGATCAGCGGGGGGCCTACAATGAGCAGTTCTTC. It is translated as CASSQDQRGAYNEQFF. The rearrangement links TRBV4-2 to TRBJ2-1, with 9 nucleotides matching TRBD2. This CDR3 region has 16 residues. J was trimmed by 2 bases and V by 0 bases; bases with no gene match: 2. The V gene's germline CDR1 is LGHNA and CDR2 YNFKEQ.

The V gene is TRBV28, the J gene TRBJ1-2, with a tentative D call TRBD1 (6 bases). This CDR3 is 15 amino acids long. Trimming shortened V by 6 bases and J by 2 bases, and 16 bases separated the two germline ends. CDR1 is MDHEN, CDR2 SYDVKM, per germline. This CDR3 is CASRSRGIGNYGYTF. The CDR3 coding sequence is TGTGCCAGCAGGAGCAGGGGCATAGGGAACTATGGCTACACCTTC.

The chain recombines TRBV10-3 with TRBJ2-1; 12 bases map to TRBD2. Germline values: CDR1 ENHRY, CDR2 SYGVKD. This CDR3 is built from 16 residues. Unmatched junction bases numbered 11, after V lost 6 bases and J lost 8 bases. The CDR3 DNA follows: TGTGCCATCAGGAATTCACTAGCGGGGGGAAGAGATGAGCAGTTCTTC. Its protein product is CAIRNSLAGGRDEQFF.

There are a few counts of this clone. The chain uses TRBV7-2 and TRBJ1-5; D is unresolved. This CDR3 region has 12 residues. Per the germline V gene, CDR1 is SGHTA and CDR2 is FQGNSA. V was cut by 0 bases and J by 9 bases, with 6 bases left in between. The CDR3 sequence is CASSLASRPQHF. Here the CDR3 DNA reads TGTGCCAGCAGCTTAGCCTCGAGGCCCCAGCATTTT.

The chain has TRBV30 and TRBJ1-1, with 8 bases identical to TRBD1. The CDR3 contains 17 residues. The J segment lost 0 bases and the V segment lost 2 bases, leaving 11 bases of the junction unmatched. CDR1 is GTSNPN, CDR2 SVGIG, per germline (reference sequence). The CDR3 loop is CAWSPTGTGLMNTEAFF. As DNA, the CDR3 is TGTGCCTGGAGTCCTACCGGGACAGGTCTCATGAACACTGAAGCTTTCTTT.

This clone occurred once. The gene calls are TRBV5-4 and TRBJ1-4; 8 nucleotides align to TRBD1. V shed 5 bases and J 4 bases; nucleotides not matched to a gene: 7. The CDR3 is made up of 15 amino acids. Germline CDR1 and CDR2: SGHNT and YYREEE (reference sequence). Here the CDR3 reads CASSSQGAVNEKLFF. The CDR3 nucleotides are TGTGCCAGCAGTTCGCAGGGGGCAGTTAATGAAAAACTGTTTTTT.

The CDR3 nucleotides are TGTGCCAGCAGCGTAGGTGGGACAGGGTTGGCCACTGAAGCTTTCTTT. Its protein is CASSVGGTGLATEAFF. V is TRBV9 and J is TRBJ1-1, with 9 bases that match TRBD1. Germline CDR1 and CDR2: SGDLS and YYNGEE. CDR3 length equals 16 residues. V shed 0 bases and J 4 bases; nucleotides not matched to a gene: 7.

The V gene is TRBV18, the J gene TRBJ2-2, with 8 bases matching TRBD2. Germline V lookup: CDR1 KGHSH, CDR2 LQKENI. This CDR3 spans 13 amino acids. V lost 7 bases to trimming and J lost 4 bases; unmatched junction nucleotides: 2. The CDR3 DNA sequence: TGTGCCAGCTTCAGCGGGGGCACCGGGGAGCTGTTTTTT. Its translation is CASFSGGTGELFF.

This chain connects TRBV4-1 to TRBJ1-2, with D perhaps TRBD1 (6 bases). Trimming took 0 bases from V and 4 from J, leaving 15 bases between them. The germline V gene has CDR1 MGHRA and CDR2 YSYEKL. The CDR3 is 16 residues long. CDR3 bases: TGCGCCAGCAGCCAAGATGCCACAGGGATACGCTATGGCTACACCTTC. Translated: CASSQDATGIRYGYTF.

Comments on this clone: This sample includes further DNA sequences coding for the same CDR3. The V gene is TRBV19, the J gene TRBJ2-7; 7 bases are shared with TRBD1. This CDR3 contains 13 residues. Germline V gene lookup returns CDR1 LNHDA and CDR2 SQIVND (reference sequence). The V and J ends lost 5 bases and 2 bases, in that order; junction bases with no gene match: 3. DNA of the CDR3: TGTGCCAGTAGTCCGGGACAGACCTACGAGCAGTACTTC. This gives the protein CASSPGQTYEQYF.

This clone was picked up one time. DNA for the CDR3: TGCGCCAGCAGCCAAAACCTGGGAGGAGGGAATACGCAGTATTTT. It is translated as CASSQNLGGGNTQYF. The chain couples TRBV4-3 to TRBJ2-3, with D possibly TRBD2 on 6 matching bases. With 2 bases removed from V and 7 bases from J, the gap between germline ends came to 16 bases. The germline gives CDR1 LGHNA, CDR2 YSLEER. The CDR3 covers 15 residues.

V is TRBV6-5 and J is TRBJ1-5; TRBD1 aligns across 11 bases. Germline assignment: CDR1 MNHEY and CDR2 SVGAGI. The CDR3 totals 13 residues. Germline trimming cut 5 bases from V and 9 bases from J; bases unmatched to any gene: 3. The CDR3 region has the DNA TGTGCCAGCAGTCGGACAGGGGGCAGGCCCCAGCATTTT. This codes for CASSRTGGRPQHF.

V gene TRBV2 combines with J gene TRBJ1-2; 7 nucleotides align to TRBD1. V lost 5 bases to trimming and J lost 8 bases; unmatched junction nucleotides: 14. Germline loops: CDR1 SNHLY, CDR2 FYNNEI. The CDR3 loop spans 15 amino acids. In DNA form, the CDR3 reads TGTGCCAGCAGTTTATTAAATAAGGGGGCGCAGGGCTACACCTTC. Translating gives CASSLLNKGAQGYTF.

The chain uses TRBV30 and TRBJ2-3; the D gene is possibly TRBD2 (6 bases). The CDR3 contains 12 residues. Germline V gene data show CDR1 as GTSNPN and CDR2 as SVGIG (reference sequence). Deletions cut 8 bases from V and 6 bases from J, with 15 bases between. The CDR3 DNA follows: TGTGCCGGATCACGAGCGGGTGATACGCAGTATTTT. Translation gives CAGSRAGDTQYF.

V is TRBV7-6 and J is TRBJ1-4; TRBD1 matches 7 bases. J lost 4 bases, V lost 2 bases, and 4 bases had no gene match. CDR3 size: 15 residues. Looked up from germline, CDR1 is SGHVS and CDR2 is FNYEAQ. The CDR3 region has the DNA TGTGCCAGCAGCTTAACCGGGACAGTTAATGAAAAACTGTTTTTT. It specifies CASSLTGTVNEKLFF.

CDR3 protein: CASSPRFLAGLNNEQFF. CDR3 in DNA: TGTGCCAGCAGCCCCCGGTTCCTAGCGGGGTTAAACAATGAGCAGTTCTTC. J is TRBJ2-1 and V is TRBV11-2; TRBD2 matches at 9 bases. V gave up 5 bases and J gave up 5 bases; unmatched junction bases: 13. This CDR3 is built from 17 residues. The germline gives CDR1 SGHAT, CDR2 FQNNGV.

V and J are TRBV27 and TRBJ2-1, with 7 bases aligning to TRBD2. The CDR3 is 15 residues long. Trimming took 8 bases from V and 4 from J; bases not matched to a gene: 11. CDR1 is MNHEY and CDR2 is SMNVEV in the germline V gene (reference sequence). The CDR3 coding sequence is TGTGCCAGCTCCGAGGGAGGGCGCTTTTACAATGAGCAGTTCTTC. As protein: CASSEGGRFYNEQFF.

In DNA, the CDR3 is TGTGCCAGCAGAGGGACAGGCCTGTCCTACGAGCAGTACTTC. Its translation: CASRGTGLSYEQYF. The chain couples TRBV14 to TRBJ2-7; the match to TRBD1 covers 8 bases. The V gene end was trimmed by 6 bases and the J gene end by 1 base; junction bases not matched to a gene: 5. CDR3 length equals 14 residues. The germline gives CDR1 SGHDN, CDR2 FVKESK.